This T cell receptor (beta chain) was found in a study of OX40 agonist ivuxolimab in advanced cancers. Germline CDR1 is SEHNR and CDR2 is FQNEAQ (reference sequence). V was cut by 3 bases and J by 8 bases, with 17 bases left in between. The CDR3 is 15 amino acids. Measured with immunoSEQ multiplex PCR; TCRdb has only the in-frame clones, and not every one. The table has fewer than 70,000 clones, around nine tenths seen once; the top ten hold about 0.76%. V gene TRBV7-9 combines with J gene TRBJ2-4, with D perhaps given as TRBD1 or TRBD2 (5 bases each). Specimen: CD4+ or CD8+ T cells sorted from blood, collected in a trial of the OX40 agonist ivuxolimab. The sequence was obtained from an adult with an advanced solid tumor such as melanoma, head and neck, liver or kidney cancer. Here the CDR3 reads CASSLAGTPEDIQYF. Written as DNA, the CDR3 is TGTGCCAGCAGCTTGGCTGGGACCCCGGAGGACATTCAGTACTTC.